This T cell receptor (beta chain) was sequenced in a study of OX40 agonist ivuxolimab in advanced cancers. Overall study context: Patients treated during dose escalation were battling hepatocellular carcinoma, melanoma, renal cell or head and neck cancer. Regarding the study as a whole: Expanded clones belonging to CD8+ T cells outnumbered, on average, those of CD4+. In the expanded peripheral T cells, antigen specificity was never determined.

Sequencing was performed with immunoSEQ multiplex PCR; in TCRdb, only in-frame clones are kept and a portion is missing. The data contain 98,000 or so clones, roughly nine tenths of them singletons. V shed 10 bases and J 3 bases; nucleotides not matched to a gene: 13. This CDR3 spans 15 amino acids. Germline V gene data show CDR1 as SGDLS and CDR2 as YYNGEE. As for this clone: Its antigen is undetermined.

Autoimmune disease history or systemic immunosuppression meant exclusion. This TCR was sampled from an adult with an advanced solid tumor such as melanoma, head and neck, liver or kidney cancer. Sequencing used CD4+ or CD8+ T cells sorted from blood, obtained in a trial of the OX40 agonist ivuxolimab. The chain couples TRBV9 to TRBJ2-3; 8 nucleotides line up with TRBD2. The CDR3 is CASSIGTSRTDTQYF. The CDR3 DNA reads as TGTGCCTCCTCAATAGGGACTAGTAGAACAGATACGCAGTATTTT.